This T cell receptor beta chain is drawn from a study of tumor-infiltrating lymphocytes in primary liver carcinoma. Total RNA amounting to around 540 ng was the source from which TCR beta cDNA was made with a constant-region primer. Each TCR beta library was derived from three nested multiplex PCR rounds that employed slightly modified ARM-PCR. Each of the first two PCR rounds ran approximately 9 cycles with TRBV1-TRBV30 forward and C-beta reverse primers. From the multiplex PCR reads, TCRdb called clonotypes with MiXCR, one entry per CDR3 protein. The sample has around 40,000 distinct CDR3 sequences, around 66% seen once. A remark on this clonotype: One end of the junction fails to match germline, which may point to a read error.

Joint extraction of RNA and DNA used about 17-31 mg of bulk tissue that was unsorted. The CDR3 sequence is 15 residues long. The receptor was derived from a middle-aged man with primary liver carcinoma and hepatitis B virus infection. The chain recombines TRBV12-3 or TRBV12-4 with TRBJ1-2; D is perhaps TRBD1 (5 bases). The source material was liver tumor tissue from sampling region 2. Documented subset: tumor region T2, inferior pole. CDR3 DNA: TGTGCCAGCAGATCCGGACGGGGGATTGGCTATGGCTACAGCTTC. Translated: CASRSGRGIGYGYSF.